The T cell receptor beta chain described here comes from a study of CXCR3-negative and CXCR3-positive naive CD8 T cells. Whole-study findings and limits: For memory CD8+ cells diversity was much lower, but both naive subsets had comparably high diversity. CXCR3-negative naive cells had less hydrophobic TRB CDR3s than did CXCR3-positive naive cells.

Definition of naive CD8+ T cells rested on a CD45RO-CCR7+CD27+CD95- profile. Germline loops: CDR1 MNHEY, CDR2 SMNVEV (reference sequence). This CDR3 is 15 amino acids long. The libraries of TRB cDNA were constructed through 5' RACE using UMI labels. TCRdb reprocessed the 5' RACE reads and reports one entry per CDR3 protein, with no DNA. There are 140,000 to 150,000 distinct CDR3 sequences in the sample, with roughly 0.27% held by the top ten. With respect to this clonotype: What it binds is not known.

The source is a human donor in good health. Some clones in this sample may be carry-over from other donors' samples. Sequenced material: naive CXCR3+ CD8+ T cells from blood. Subset of the sample: CD45RO-CCR7+CD27+CD95- naive CD8+ T cells expressing CXCR3 (TNR3+). The genes are TRBV27 and TRBJ2-5. This CDR3 reads CASSLDGTGWETQYF.